This T cell receptor (beta chain) was recorded in a study of radiation and T cells in renal cell carcinoma. V lost 8 bases, J lost 4 bases, and 5 bases stayed unmatched. Germline values: CDR1 SGHNT, CDR2 YENEEA. This CDR3 has 13 residues. Measured with immunoSEQ multiplex PCR; TCRdb has only the in-frame clones, and not every one. The repertoire includes more than 75,000 clones, approximately 86% of them detected once, and 22% sits in the top ten. Documented time point: blood 2 weeks post-SBRT. Regarding treatment: 15 Gy SBRT to primary tumor, nephrectomy 4 weeks later. Blood was sampled at baseline, 2 weeks and 4 weeks after SBRT. Study-wide points: Pretreatment tumor biopsies were lacking, so baseline clonotypes are unknown. In blood, top tumor clones expanded by 2 weeks, shrinking by 4.

On this clone: Its antigen is as yet unknown.

The chain recombines TRBV11-3 with TRBJ2-5; 9 bases are shared with TRBD1. The receptor was isolated from a woman aged 45-60 years with renal cell carcinoma. The sample was blood, taken from a patient whose treatment included radiotherapy and nephrectomy. The CDR3 DNA sequence: TGTGCCAGCCCGGGACAGGGATCAGAGACCCAGTACTTC. This sequence encodes CASPGQGSETQYF.